This TCR beta chain was captured in a study of blood T cell repertoires in COVID-19. Generated by immunoSEQ multiplex PCR, the TCRdb table keeps only in-frame clones and is missing some. The sample includes approximately 260,000 clones, approximately 89% of them seen just once. Living in about two dozen US areas, the participants were between roughly 18 and 95 years of age. This CDR3 has 16 residues. The V gene's germline CDR1 is ENHRY and CDR2 SYGVKD. V trimming: 4 bases; J trimming: 6 bases; junction bases outside the gene matches: 4. The rearrangement joins TRBV10-3 to TRBJ2-3, with TRBD2 matching over 16 bases. This TCR was sampled from a woman aged 40 to 55 with acute COVID-19. Input material: PBMCs or T cells enriched from blood (not recorded which). CDR3 nucleotide sequence: TGTGCCATCAGTGCCGGGACTAGCGGGAGGGGGGATACGCAGTATTTT. This encodes CAISAGTSGRGDTQYF.